This T cell receptor (beta chain) stems from a study of T cell responses to AZD1222 COVID-19 vaccine. At the level of the study: Analysis merged second doses at about 4 or about 12 weeks.

There are a few counts of this clone. Its antigen remains unknown. Study-level results: Nearly half of unique spike-specific TCRs reportedly avoided B.1.351 and B.1.1.7 mutated regions. The sample set comprised mostly white British donors with more females, and clonal diversity was possibly underestimated.

Repertoires were generated with immunoSEQ multiplex PCR, while TCRdb's copy carries only in-frame clones and drops some. The sample has 110,000 to 150,000 clones, around nine tenths seen once. Sequencing used peripheral blood, obtained on day 0 of AZD1222 vaccination. The clonotype originates from an adult in good health.

CDR3 loop: CASSVGVNSPLHF. As DNA, the CDR3 is TGTGCCAGCAGCGTGGGAGTGAATTCACCCCTCCACTTT. The V gene is TRBV9, the J gene TRBJ1-6; D gene uncertain. This CDR3 is 13 amino acids long. V was clipped by 2 bases and J by 7 bases, with 7 bases between them. Germline V gives CDR1 SGDLS, CDR2 YYNGEE.